This T cell receptor beta chain was profiled in a study of cytomegalovirus exposure and HLA in healthy donors (dated by TCRdb to 2015 to 2018). As for the study more broadly: In an earlier analysis of 450 to 750 of the donors, about 260 Gb of sequence data and approximately 120 million unique TCR beta sequences from about 190 million T cells were reported. An early release covering roughly 600 HLA-typed donors comprised about 320 gigabases of sequencing data and 65 million to 100 million unique TCR sequences. The genetic ancestry cluster associated with self-reported Caucasian donors included over 65% of the roughly 380 genotyped donors. The study aimed to test whether cataloging public T cell receptors could reveal signatures of past pathogen exposure. The study profiled the T cell repertoires of approximately 700 subjects by immunosequencing and related them to cytomegalovirus serostatus. Along with the roughly 700-subject first cohort, a separate validation cohort of 120 different subjects was used. High-throughput TCR immunosequencing, statistical association of individual TCRs with disease status, and machine learning were combined to predict cytomegalovirus infection status. To study patterns of TCR occurrence, a later analysis re-analyzed previously published TCR beta repertoires from 700 or so donors and added high-resolution HLA genotyping. Rather than using new phenotypic data, the later analysis identified candidate immune exposures from TCR beta sequences and from how often those sequences occurred across donors. In an earlier analysis of 587 of the donors, high-throughput TCR beta sequencing was used to judge whether each TCR beta V gene segment behaved as functional or pseudogenic. Alongside the repertoire data, information on donor age, sex, ethnicity and CMV serostatus was compiled. In a later genetic analysis, genome-wide SNP genotypes for about 55% of the roughly 700 donors were used, and that subset was treated as a discovery cohort. Every repertoire in the discovery cohort had been generated on one and the same sequencing platform. Both class I and class II loci were covered by HLA typing, at four-digit resolution. Typing coverage varied by locus: roughly 620-630 donors for A, B, C, DRB1 and DQB1; more than 500 for DQA1; approximately 610 for DPA1; roughly 450 for DPB1. Five DR-DQ haplotypes were handled as single units for association and clustering because linkage in the cohort was strong. Across some 400 genotyped donors of the cohort, an average of approximately 200,000 unique TCR beta nucleotide sequences per donor were sequenced, and 15% to 20% of those sequences were non-productive.

General findings and caveats noted by the study authors: The 87-base-pair reads could not distinguish some IMGT-functional V segments, including TRBV6-2 and TRBV6-3, so those segments were excluded. Roughly uniform sequencing depth across donors was assumed in presence/absence analyses, although this assumption may not hold. While some public TCRs were present in many individuals, most TCR sequences turned up only very rarely across donors. A total of 150 or so TCR beta chains were listed by the study as associated with cytomegalovirus. Immune exposure information for the cohort was limited to CMV serostatus. A later analysis found that TCR association rates varied across HLA loci, with DRB1 alleles showing the most associated TCRs and HLA-C alleles the fewest. In a later analysis, around 17,000 TCR beta sequences were associated with specific HLA alleles at a false discovery rate of 0.05. Cytomegalovirus status was reported to be diagnosed by the classifier with high specificity and sensitivity in both the original and validation cohorts. Most CMV-associated TCR beta chains appeared to be HLA-restricted in a later analysis, and the HLA associations seemed to be driven largely by CMV exposure. Compared with the approximately 700-donor mean, donors in an Asian-associated ancestry cluster had fewer N-insertions in productive TCRs, according to a later genetic analysis. Correlated functional status among segregating V segments might reflect linkage disequilibrium, but an unknown experimental factor could not be ruled out. In vitro tests confirmed that a few of the cytomegalovirus-associated TCR beta chains recognize cytomegalovirus antigens. A further reported finding was that TCR beta sequences accurately predicted the HLA-A and HLA-B alleles for most subjects in the first cohort. It was suggested by the authors that the approach could potentially be generalized to other disease states and immunological phenotypes. Because HLA typing was missing for some donors at each locus, association tests included only the typed subset. In this cohort, only TCR beta chains were sequenced, and detectable features were limited by the absence of alpha or paired-chain data. Because counts were too low, about 17 rarely observed V segments, including chromosome 9 orphons, were excluded from the earlier analysis of 587 of the donors. A cluster of highly shared sequence variants was judged likely to be a technical artifact of the sequencing pipeline. In a later analysis, HLA-associated TCR beta chains were found to be more clonally expanded and to have lower generation probabilities than equally common non-associated chains. In a later genetic analysis, a missense DCLRE1C variant was associated with V-gene and J-gene trimming of TCR beta chains, and the association was replicated in an independent cohort. When HLA alleles, especially DR and DQ, strongly co-occurred, TCR associations were difficult to assign to individual alleles. An earlier analysis of some 590 of the donors showed that most TCR beta V segments appeared in productive rearrangements either about 87% or about 30% of the time, which broadly matched IMGT annotations. Several of the top co-occurrence clusters appeared to be linked to parvovirus B19, influenza, CMV and Epstein-Barr virus, according to a later analysis.

The cohort comprised more than 550 healthy bone marrow donors. At the time of sampling, all cohort members were nominally healthy, though unrecorded immune exposures were likely present. The donor was CMV seropositive and belonged to the group of over 250 seropositive cohort members. A peripheral blood sample was provided by each donor, and peripheral blood mononuclear cells were used for TCR beta sequencing. The Qiagen DNeasy Blood Extraction Kit was used to extract genomic DNA from the blood cell samples. Measured from the cysteine to the phenylalanine, the CDR3 is 15 residues long. Only the CDR3 portion is preserved as DNA: 45 bases, with reading frame beginning at the first base. Receptor amplification or capture employed the immunoSEQ multiplex PCR assay. For the multiplex PCR, a mixture combining 60 forward primers for TCR Vbeta segments and 13 reverse primers for TCR Jbeta segments was used. Amplification of the CDR3 region of rearranged TCR beta genes was performed with a multiplex PCR assay on genomic DNA. On the Illumina HiSeq System, the amplified TCR beta libraries were sequenced as 87-base-pair reads. On the authors' methods: A later analysis tallied 75 million to 95 million unique TCR beta chains across the roughly 610 repertoires, and approximately 12 million of those chains were shared by two or more donors. Raw reads were error-corrected and collapsed into unique sequences by a nearest-neighbor algorithm in which closely related sequences were merged to remove PCR and sequencing errors. CDR3 sequences were aligned to IMGT reference sequences to assign V, D and J gene segments. For a sequence to be retained, a match of at least six nucleotides to both a V gene segment and a J gene segment was required. A rearrangement counted as productive if the CDR3 had no stop codons and remained in frame with V and J, and every other rearrangement counted as non-productive. Following IMGT convention, CDR3 was defined as the stretch from the second conserved V-encoded cysteine up to the conserved J-encoded phenylalanine. In an earlier analysis of around 540 of the donors, sequences lacking an unambiguous match to a single V gene segment were excluded. In an earlier analysis of approximately 590 of the donors, V segments were called functional above 56.7% productive rearrangements and were called segregating when the between-donor standard deviation exceeded 5%. A statistical classification framework was developed to diagnose cytomegalovirus status using the catalog of TCR beta chain sequences. V and J gene assignment, in a later analysis, came from comparing TCR nucleotide sequences with IMGT/GENE-DB human TR gene sequences. The TCRdist pipeline was used in a later analysis to assign CDR3 sequences and most-parsimonious VDJ recombination scenarios. A later analysis defined each TCR beta chain by its CDR3 amino acid sequence plus V-gene family, and excluded reads lacking a unique V-gene family. A later analysis removed 450 to 600 highly shared, low-generation-probability nucleotide sequences to deal with suspected cross-contamination and a sequencing artifact. For each public chain, a later analysis derived a clonal expansion index from normalized ranks of inferred template counts within each repertoire. A later analysis computed generation probabilities with a VDJ recombination model fitted to out-of-frame rearrangements, and checked the results against IGoR. In a later analysis, TCR-TCR, TCR-HLA and TCR-CMV co-occurrence was scored with hypergeometric tests, and a repertoire-size bias correction was applied to TCR pairs. False discovery rates were estimated in a later analysis by permuting HLA or CMV assignments 20 times. In a later analysis, co-occurring TCRs were grouped using DBSCAN, and TCRdist sequence similarity was added for clustering within HLA-allele-positive subsets. Repertoires with fewer than 30,000 or more than 120,000 public chains, plus five repertoires with anomalous nucleotide sharing, were excluded from co-occurrence clustering. TCRdb mirrors the immuneACCESS table, restricted to in-frame sequences. Some clones are absent from its copies; in checked studies, under half trace to an unresolved V gene, and the reason for the others is unknown. V, J and clone size were drawn from that table, and D and trimming were deduced from the DNA. The sample table shows about 180,000 clones, and about 80% are seen once. 6% to 7.5% of the sample lies in the top ten.

In the case of this clone: What antigen it recognizes has not been identified. Qualities for individual bases were not recorded, and no much larger clone is one base off.

The sequenced sample was PBMCs. The clonotype comes from a man aged 25-45 years in good health and CMV-seropositive. The rearranged chain carries TRBV1 and TRBJ2-7; the D call of TRBD1 is as the table states it, not checked on the DNA. TRBV1 is a listed pseudogene. The CDR3 in this case is CTSSQGRDRPNEQYF. The sequenced DNA is TGCACCAGCAGCCAGGGCCGGGACAGGCCCAACGAGCAGTACTTC.